This T cell receptor beta chain was captured in a study of OX40 agonist ivuxolimab in advanced cancers. Whole-study results and caveats: Both blood CD4+ and CD8+ T cells showed clonal growth by week 6 at 0.1 to 3.0 mg/kg.

The length of the CDR3 is 14 residues. CDR1 and CDR2 from the germline V gene are LNHNV and YYDKDF (reference sequence). Trimming pared 1 base from V and 0 bases from J, leaving 3 bases between. Method: immunoSEQ multiplex PCR; TCRdb's copy keeps in-frame clones and lacks some. The table has tens of thousands of clones, around 80% seen once. This clone was detected only once. No antigen is known for it. The source of this sequence is an adult with an advanced solid tumor such as melanoma, head and neck, liver or kidney cancer. The sample in question was CD4+ or CD8+ T cells sorted from blood, obtained in a trial of the OX40 agonist ivuxolimab. The chain couples TRBV15 to TRBJ2-2, with no clear D. The CDR3 nucleotides read TGTGCCACCAGCAGAGCAGCGAACACCGGGGAGCTGTTTTTT. It specifies CATSRAANTGELFF.